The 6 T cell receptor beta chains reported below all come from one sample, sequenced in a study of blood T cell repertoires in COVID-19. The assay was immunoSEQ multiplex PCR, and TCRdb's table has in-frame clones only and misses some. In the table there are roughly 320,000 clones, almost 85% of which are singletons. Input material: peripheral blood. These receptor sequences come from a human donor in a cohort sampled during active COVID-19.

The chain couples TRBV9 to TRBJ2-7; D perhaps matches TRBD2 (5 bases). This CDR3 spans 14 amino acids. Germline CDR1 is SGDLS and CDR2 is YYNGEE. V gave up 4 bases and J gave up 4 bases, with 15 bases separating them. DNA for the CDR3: TGTGCCAGCAGCCCACACACAGCGGTATACGAGCAGTACTTC. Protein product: CASSPHTAVYEQYF.

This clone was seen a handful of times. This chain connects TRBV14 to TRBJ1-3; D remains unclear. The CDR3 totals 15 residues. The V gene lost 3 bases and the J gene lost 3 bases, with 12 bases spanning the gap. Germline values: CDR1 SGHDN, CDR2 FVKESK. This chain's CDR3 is CASSQIKSVGNTIYF. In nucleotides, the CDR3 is TGTGCCAGCAGCCAGATTAAGTCGGTTGGAAACACCATATATTTT.

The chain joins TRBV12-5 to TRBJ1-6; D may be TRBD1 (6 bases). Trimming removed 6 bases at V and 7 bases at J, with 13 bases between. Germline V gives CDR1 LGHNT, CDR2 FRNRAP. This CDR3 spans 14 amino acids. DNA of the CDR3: TGTGCTAGTGGCTCGGACAGCCTAAATTCACCCCTCCACTTT. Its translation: CASGSDSLNSPLHF.

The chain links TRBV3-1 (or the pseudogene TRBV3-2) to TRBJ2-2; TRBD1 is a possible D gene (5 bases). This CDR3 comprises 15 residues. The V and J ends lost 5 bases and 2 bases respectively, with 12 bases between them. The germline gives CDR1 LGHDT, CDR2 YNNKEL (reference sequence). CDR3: CASSYGHPNTGELFF. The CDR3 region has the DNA TGTGCCAGCAGCTACGGACACCCAAACACCGGGGAGCTGTTTTTT.

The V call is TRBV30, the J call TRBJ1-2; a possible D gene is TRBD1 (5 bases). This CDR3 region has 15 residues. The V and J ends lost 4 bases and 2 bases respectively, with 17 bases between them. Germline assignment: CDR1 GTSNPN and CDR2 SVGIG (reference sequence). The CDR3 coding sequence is TGTGCCTGGACCAACCCAGGGCCTCCAAACTATGGCTACACCTTC. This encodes CAWTNPGPPNYGYTF.

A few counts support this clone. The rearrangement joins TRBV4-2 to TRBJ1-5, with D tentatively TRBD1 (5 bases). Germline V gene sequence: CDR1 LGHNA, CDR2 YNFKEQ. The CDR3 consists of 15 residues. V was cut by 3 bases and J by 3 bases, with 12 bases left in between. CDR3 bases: TGTGCCAGCAGCCAGACAGAGTCTAACAATCAGCCCCAGCATTTT. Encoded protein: CASSQTESNNQPQHF.